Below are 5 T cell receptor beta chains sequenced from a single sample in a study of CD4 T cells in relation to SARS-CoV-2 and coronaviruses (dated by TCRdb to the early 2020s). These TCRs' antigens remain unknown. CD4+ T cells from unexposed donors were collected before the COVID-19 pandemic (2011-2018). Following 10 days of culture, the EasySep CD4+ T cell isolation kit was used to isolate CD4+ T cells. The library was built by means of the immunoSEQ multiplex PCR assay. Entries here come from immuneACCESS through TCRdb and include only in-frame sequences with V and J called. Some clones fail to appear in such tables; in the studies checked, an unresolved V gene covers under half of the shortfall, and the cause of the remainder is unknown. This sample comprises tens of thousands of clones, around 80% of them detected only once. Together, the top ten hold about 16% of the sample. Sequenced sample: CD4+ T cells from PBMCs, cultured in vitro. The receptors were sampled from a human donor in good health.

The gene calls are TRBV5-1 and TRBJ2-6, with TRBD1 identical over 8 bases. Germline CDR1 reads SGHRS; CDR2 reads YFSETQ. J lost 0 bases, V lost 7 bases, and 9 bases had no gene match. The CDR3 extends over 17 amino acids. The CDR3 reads CASERTGTISGANVLTF. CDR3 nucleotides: TGCGCCAGCGAGAGGACAGGGACGATCTCTGGGGCCAACGTCCTGACTTTC.

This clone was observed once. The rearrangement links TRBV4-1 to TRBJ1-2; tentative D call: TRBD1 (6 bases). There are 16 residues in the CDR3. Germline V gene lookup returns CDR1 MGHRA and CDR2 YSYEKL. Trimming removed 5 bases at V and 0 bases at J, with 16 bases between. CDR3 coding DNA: TGCGCCAGCAGCAAAGTACCGGGACAAGCTAACTATGGCTACACCTTC. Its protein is CASSKVPGQANYGYTF.

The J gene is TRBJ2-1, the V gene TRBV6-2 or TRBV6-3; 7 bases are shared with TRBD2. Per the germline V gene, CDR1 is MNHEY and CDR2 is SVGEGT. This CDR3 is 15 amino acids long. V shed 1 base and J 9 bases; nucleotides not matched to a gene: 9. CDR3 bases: TGTGCCAGCAGTTACTGGGCTAGCGGAGATGTTGAGCAGTTCTTC. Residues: CASSYWASGDVEQFF.

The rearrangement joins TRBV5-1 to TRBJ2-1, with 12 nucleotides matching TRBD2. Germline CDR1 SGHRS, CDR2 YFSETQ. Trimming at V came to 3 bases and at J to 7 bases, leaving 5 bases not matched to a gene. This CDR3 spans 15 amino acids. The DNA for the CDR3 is TGCGCCAGCAGCTGGACTAGCGGGACAGGTAATGAGCAGTTCTTC. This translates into CASSWTSGTGNEQFF.

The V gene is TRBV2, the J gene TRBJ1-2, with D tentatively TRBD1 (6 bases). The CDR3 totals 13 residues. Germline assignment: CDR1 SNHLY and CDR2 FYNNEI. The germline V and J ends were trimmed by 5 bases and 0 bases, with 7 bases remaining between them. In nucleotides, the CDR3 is TGTGCCAGCAGTTGGGACACTAACTATGGCTACACCTTC. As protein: CASSWDTNYGYTF.